A single sample is the source of the 14 T cell receptor beta chains below, sequenced in a study of regulatory T cells in long-lasting Graves disease. With iRepertoire HTBI primers and Arm-PCR of CDR3 regions, TCR beta libraries were built. TCRdb reprocessed the multiplex PCR reads with MiXCR, giving one entry per CDR3 protein. The sample shows 550,000 to 700,000 distinct CDR3 sequences, roughly 16% of them seen only once. The time point denotes: newly diagnosed GD, antithyroid drugs for less than 3 months. PBMC RNA served as the TCR library source. These data were also reused for a study on T cells in Graves' hyperthyroidism and ophthalmopathy.

The source was peripheral blood mononuclear cells (PBMCs), collected at new diagnosis, from a patient treated with antithyroid drugs. The receptors originated from a man between 18 and 35 years old with Graves disease.

This sequence joins TRBV6-2 or TRBV6-3 and TRBJ2-4; D call uncertain. Germline V lookup: CDR1 MNHEY, CDR2 SVGEGT. V was clipped by 2 bases and J by 15 bases, with 17 bases between them. This CDR3 is built from 13 residues. CDR3 region: CASSYPARLLLYF. CDR3 DNA: TGTGCCAGCAGTTACCCGGCCAGGTTATTACTGTACTTC.

This chain uses TRBV18 with TRBJ2-1, with D possibly being TRBD1 (6 bases). Germline V gives CDR1 KGHSH, CDR2 LQKENI. This CDR3 contains 12 residues. Trimming shortened V by 6 bases and J by 13 bases, and 16 bases separated the two germline ends. This CDR3 is CASSTQGKVQFF. In DNA form, the CDR3 reads TGTGCCAGCTCCACACAGGGAAAGGTACAGTTCTTC.

This rearrangement joins TRBV5-8 to TRBJ2-7; tentative D call: TRBD1 (6 bases). Germline V gene lookup returns CDR1 SGHTS and CDR2 YDEGEE. V was pared by 5 bases and J by 1 base, with 16 bases between. There are 15 residues in the CDR3. For the CDR3, the DNA is TGTGCCAGCAGGTTAACAGGGTCTTGGTCCTACGAGCAGTACTTC. This encodes CASRLTGSWSYEQYF.

The V gene is TRBV20-1, the J gene TRBJ2-7; D may be TRBD1 or TRBD2 (5 bases each). The CDR3 sequence is 15 residues long. Germline values: CDR1 DFQATT, CDR2 SNEGSKA (reference sequence). V shed 0 bases and J shed 4 bases, with 16 bases lying between them. CDR3 sequence reads: CSARDATAEGYEQYF. CDR3 DNA: TGCAGTGCTAGAGATGCGACAGCCGAGGGGTACGAGCAGTACTTC.

This clonotype was observed at least ten times. The rearrangement joins TRBV5-1 to TRBJ2-7; D gene unclear. V was clipped by 0 bases and J by 3 bases, with 13 bases between them. The CDR3 is 15 residues long. CDR1 and CDR2 from the germline V gene are SGHRS and YFSETQ. CDR3 in amino acids: CASSLGLVFDYEQYF. The CDR3 bases are TGCGCCAGCAGCTTGGGACTCGTTTTTGACTACGAGCAGTACTTC.

This clonotype was seen only once. Since a much larger clone is just one base distant, this may be a read error. V usage is TRBV12-3 or TRBV12-4 and J usage is TRBJ2-4, with D perhaps TRBD1 (6 bases). The CDR3 has 16 residues. CDR3: CAGSPQGPPVNSIQYF. In DNA form, the CDR3 reads TGTGCCGGCAGCCCTCAGGGGCCCCCGGTCAATAGCATTCAGTACTTC.

The rearrangement uses TRBV3-1 and TRBJ2-3, with 9 bases aligning to TRBD1. This CDR3 has 15 amino acids. J lost 4 bases, V lost 4 bases, and 6 bases had no gene match. Germline V CDR1 and CDR2: LGHDT, YNNKEL (reference sequence). The CDR3, as DNA: TGTGCCAGCAGCCCCCGGGACAGGGAGGCAGATACGCAGTATTTT. Its protein is CASSPRDREADTQYF.

This clonotype was observed many times. The chain carries TRBV11-1 and TRBJ2-7; possible D gene TRBD2, 6 bases. Trimming pared 5 bases from V and 6 bases from J, leaving 17 bases between. The CDR3 consists of 14 residues. CDR1 SGHAT and CDR2 FQDESV come from the germline V gene (reference sequence). The CDR3 region has the DNA TGTGCCAGCAGCACGGGCGGGGTTCATGGCGAGCAGTACTTC. It codes for CASSTGGVHGEQYF.

This clonotype was detected ten times or more. The chain combines TRBV20-1 with TRBJ2-2; no reliable D call. Germline CDR1 reads DFQATT; CDR2 reads SNEGSKA (reference sequence). This CDR3 has 11 amino acids. The germline V and J ends were trimmed by 3 bases and 7 bases, with 6 bases remaining between them. The CDR3 DNA sequence: TGCAGTGCTAGGTGGCACGGGGAGCTGTTTTTT. This sequence encodes CSARWHGELFF.

V is TRBV27 and J is TRBJ2-5; D might be TRBD2 (5 bases). Germline CDR1 MNHEY, CDR2 SMNVEV (reference sequence). V shed 5 bases and J shed 2 bases, with 18 bases lying between them. The CDR3 has 16 amino acids. CDR3 sequence (DNA): TGTGCCAGCAGTGACTATCGCGGAACGGGTCAAGAGACCCAGTACTTC. Protein product: CASSDYRGTGQETQYF.

The chain recombines TRBV29-1 with TRBJ2-7; the D gene is possibly TRBD2 (6 bases). Germline V gene data show CDR1 as SQVTM and CDR2 as ANQGSEA. V was clipped by 8 bases and J by 3 bases, with 20 bases between them. This CDR3 is 14 amino acids long. The CDR3 nucleotides read TGCAGCCCCCACGAGTGGAGGGAGCGCTACGAGCAGTACTTC. This sequence encodes CSPHEWRERYEQYF.

The chain has TRBV7-2 and TRBJ2-1; TRBD2 matches 9 bases. Germline V CDR1 and CDR2: SGHTA, FQGNSA. Unmatched junction bases numbered 6, after V lost 4 bases and J lost 2 bases. The length of the CDR3 is 16 residues. CDR3 residues: CASSSVTSGPYNEQFF. CDR3 in DNA: TGTGCCAGCAGCTCTGTGACTAGCGGACCCTACAATGAGCAGTTCTTC.

V and J are TRBV6-1 and TRBJ2-6, with 7 bases aligning to TRBD1. V lost 10 bases and J lost 0; bases outside the gene matches: 21. This CDR3 is built from 20 residues. Germline V lookup: CDR1 MNHNS, CDR2 SASEGT. The CDR3 spells CATPRPGTDPDRSGANVLTF. Written as DNA, the CDR3 is TGTGCCACCCCTCGTCCCGGGACAGACCCCGACCGCTCTGGGGCCAACGTCCTGACTTTC.

This clonotype was observed many times. The V and J genes are TRBV2 and TRBJ2-6, with D perhaps matching TRBD2 (5 bases). The V gene's germline CDR1 is SNHLY and CDR2 FYNNEI. The V gene lost 6 bases and the J gene lost 0 bases, with 15 bases spanning the gap. This CDR3 spans 17 amino acids. CDR3 sequence (DNA): TGTGCCAGCAGCGCCCGCGGGCCCAGCTCTGGGGCCAACGTCCTGACTTTC. Amino acid sequence: CASSARGPSSGANVLTF. The full variable domain, its missing parts supplied by reference TRBV2 and TRBJ2-6, is EPEVTQTPSHQVTQMGQEVILRCVPISNHLYFYWYRQILGQKVEFLVSFYNNEISEKSEIFDDQFSVERPDGSNFTLKIRSTKLEDSAMYFCASSARGPSSGANVLTFGAGSRLTVL.